The entry that follows covers one T cell receptor (beta chain) sequence. This clone's antigen is unknown. The sample holds no much larger clone one base away, and base qualities are not on file. The CDR3 runs 15 residues from the cysteine to the phenylalanine. The kept DNA is CDR3 alone, 45 bases in frame from the first base. A distance of 11 bases separates the germline ends of V and J, which lose 5 bases and 0 bases respectively. From the germline V gene, CDR1 is MNHEY and CDR2 is SVGAGI. Collaborating institutions collected whole blood in K2EDTA tubes following their own protocols. For TCRbeta analysis, collaborator samples were shipped as frozen whole blood, as isolated PBMCs, or as DNA extracted from either sample type. TCRbeta CDR3 regions were amplified from genomic DNA using the immunoSEQ Assay, a bias-controlled multiplex PCR. The authors processed their data as follows. Within the assay, amplification of reference gene primers was used to estimate how many nucleated cells each sample contained. To quantify the absolute abundance of each unique TCRbeta CDR3 rearrangement, sequence reads were collapsed and filtered. For each sample, productive Simpson clonality was calculated as the square root of Simpson's diversity index across productive rearrangements. What TCRdb holds here is the immuneACCESS table cut down to in-frame rearrangements. Part of the clones is not present; checked against another copy, under half of the missing clones reflect an unresolved V gene, and the others are unexplained. V, J and clone size are taken as reported in that table, and D and trimming were inferred from the DNA itself. Across this sample there are roughly 80,000 clones, with around 90% seen only once. The top ten clonotypes cover 5.8% of the sample.

The sample comes from a study of blood T cell repertoires in COVID-19 (dated by TCRdb to about 2020). For the wider study: Samples covering the acute and convalescent phases of COVID-19 were provided by collaborators in the United States, Italy and Spain. Deeply sampled blood TCRbeta repertoires from subjects exposed to, actively infected with, or recovered from COVID-19 were included in the dataset. The sample metadata nearly always contained a de-identified subject ID, COVID-19 status, age in years and sex. The prospective study material was composed of cDNA or gDNA derived from T cells, B-cell-depleted T cells, or PBMCs. The repertoires were made available in a free public database intended to serve as a resource for research on the immune response to SARS-CoV-2. HLA class I and class II types, where available, came from metadata supplied by the sample provider rather than from assay-based typing. Samples were obtained from the ongoing ImmuneRACE study (first 160 participants) and from over a thousand subjects provided by 6 global collaborators.

The investigation overall reported the following: Clinical and demographic metadata were provided uncurated, with the amount varying by source and participant.

The sequenced sample consisted of peripheral blood. This clonotype originated in a man aged 45-65 years with active COVID-19. The rearrangement joined TRBV6-5 to TRBJ1-3; the D gene assignment is ambiguous. The CDR3 protein: CASSLTPSSGNTIYF. The DNA sequence reads TGTGCCAGCAGTCTGACACCCAGCTCTGGAAACACCATATATTTT.